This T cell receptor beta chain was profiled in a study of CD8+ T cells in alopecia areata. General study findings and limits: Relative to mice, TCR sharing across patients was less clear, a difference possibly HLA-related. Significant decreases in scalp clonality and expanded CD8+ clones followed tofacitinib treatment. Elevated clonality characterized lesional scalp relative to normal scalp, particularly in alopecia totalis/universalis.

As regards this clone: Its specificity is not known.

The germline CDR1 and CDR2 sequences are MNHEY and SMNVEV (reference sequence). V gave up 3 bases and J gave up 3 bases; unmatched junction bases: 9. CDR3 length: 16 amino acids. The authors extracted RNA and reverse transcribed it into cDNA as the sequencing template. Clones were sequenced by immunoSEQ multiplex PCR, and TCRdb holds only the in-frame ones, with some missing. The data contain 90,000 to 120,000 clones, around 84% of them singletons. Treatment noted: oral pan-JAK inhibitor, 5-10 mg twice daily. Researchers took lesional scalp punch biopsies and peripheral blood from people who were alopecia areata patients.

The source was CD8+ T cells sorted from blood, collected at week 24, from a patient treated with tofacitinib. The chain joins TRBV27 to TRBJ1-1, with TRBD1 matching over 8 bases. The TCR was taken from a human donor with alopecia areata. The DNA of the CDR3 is TGTGCCAGCAGTTTTGACGCAGGGGGCCGGGACACTGAAGCTTTCTTT. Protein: CASSFDAGGRDTEAFF.